The source of this T cell receptor beta chain is a study of blood T cell repertoires in COVID-19. The overall study: Collection of acute and convalescent COVID-19 samples took place in the United States, Italy and Spain. PBMCs, B-cell-depleted T cells, or T cells were the source of the cDNA or gDNA that made up the material.

Original methodology: The assay estimated nucleated cells by amplifying reference gene primers. The protocol was immunoSEQ multiplex PCR, while the TCRdb copy is restricted to in-frame clones and leaves out a portion. D and trimming come from the DNA, and the V and J calls and clone size come from that table. The table shows approximately 80,000 clones, with 81% occurring only once. Sequencing input: peripheral blood. The sequence came from a man older than 75 with acute or convalescent COVID-19.

In nucleotides, the CDR3 is TGTGCCAGCAGCTTGAACAGGGGGGACATTCAGTACTTC. Translated: CASSLNRGDIQYF. The chain has TRBV5-4 and TRBJ2-4; 8 nucleotides agree with TRBD1. This CDR3 spans 13 amino acids. Germline lookup yields CDR1 SGHNT and CDR2 YYREEE (reference sequence). V was pared by 1 base and J by 8 bases, with 2 bases of the junction left unmatched. The full variable domain, its missing parts supplied by reference TRBV5-4 and TRBJ2-4, is ETGVTQSPTHLIKTRGQQVTLRCSSQSGHNTVSWYQQALGQGPQFIFQYYREEENGRGNFPPRFSGLQFPNYSSELNVNALELDDSALYLCASSLNRGDIQYFGAGTRLSVL.